The next 23 T cell receptor beta chains were all read from a single sample in a study of CD8 T cells in Susac syndrome. RNA was extracted with the RNeasy kit, and a quantity of roughly 0.5 to 1 ug was reverse transcribed using random hexamers. TCRdb passed the immunoSEQ multiplex PCR reads through MiXCR, listing each CDR3 protein once. Among about 85,000 distinct CDR3 sequences listed, about 95% were seen once. Sequencing used CD8+ T cells from PBMCs. The receptor set was obtained from a human donor with Susac syndrome.

V usage is TRBV30 and J usage is TRBJ2-1; the D is unclear. CDR1 is GTSNPN and CDR2 is SVGIG in the germline V gene (reference sequence). The CDR3 runs 11 residues. V dropped 0 bases and J dropped 9 bases, with 6 bases sitting between them. CDR3 amino acids: CAWSVPGEQFF. The CDR3 nucleotides read TGTGCCTGGAGTGTACCCGGTGAGCAGTTCTTC.

The J gene is TRBJ2-3, the V gene TRBV12-3 or TRBV12-4; D is unclear. V gave up 6 bases and J gave up 6 bases, with 13 bases separating them. The CDR3 covers 13 residues. CDR3 DNA sequence: TGTGCCAGCAGAGGACGACTTGGGGATACGCAGTATTTT. Its protein product is CASRGRLGDTQYF.

This chain uses TRBV20-1 with TRBJ2-1; 10 bases agree with TRBD2. Germline CDR1 is DFQATT and CDR2 is SNEGSKA (reference sequence). The ends lost 0 bases at V and 4 bases at J; junction bases unmatched: 0. The CDR3 spans 14 residues. The CDR3: CSAREAGGYNEQFF. The CDR3 DNA is TGCAGTGCTAGAGAAGCGGGAGGGTACAATGAGCAGTTCTTC.

This chain joins TRBV18 and TRBJ2-7, with TRBD1 matching 7 bases. The CDR3 length is 16 residues. Trimming cost V 6 bases and J 4 bases; bases outside gene matches: 15. The germline V gene encodes CDR1 KGHSH and CDR2 LQKENI. The CDR3 bases are TGTGCCAGCTCCCCGAAAGACCGGCAGGGGGTTTACGAGCAGTACTTC. Translating it yields CASSPKDRQGVYEQYF.

The chain combines TRBV9 with TRBJ2-3; TRBD1 might be the D (5 bases). Germline CDR1 SGDLS, CDR2 YYNGEE. Trimming shortened V by 3 bases and J by 2 bases, and 7 bases separated the two germline ends. The CDR3 covers 13 residues. The CDR3 region has the DNA TGTGCCAGCAGCGCGGACAACACAGATACGCAGTATTTT. Translated, it gives CASSADNTDTQYF.

This clonotype is a singleton in its sample. The rearrangement joins TRBV27 to TRBJ2-7; perhaps TRBD1 as D (8 bases). The CDR3 runs 13 residues. Germline V gene lookup returns CDR1 MNHEY and CDR2 SMNVEV (reference sequence). With 6 bases removed from V and 3 bases from J, the gap between germline ends came to 12 bases. The CDR3 here is CASRTGGGYEQYF. The CDR3 coding sequence is TGTGCCAGCAGAACAGGGGGGGGCTACGAGCAGTACTTC.

The J gene is TRBJ2-7, the V gene TRBV28; 7 bases are a match to TRBD2. The CDR3 totals 15 residues. Germline V gives CDR1 MDHEN, CDR2 SYDVKM. V gave up 7 bases and J gave up 0 bases; unmatched junction bases: 9. CDR3 sequence (DNA): TGTGCCAGCAACCTGCGGGAGCACCCCTCCTACGAGCAGTACTTC. This codes for CASNLREHPSYEQYF.

V is TRBV9 and J is TRBJ2-5; D gene uncertain. The CDR3 spans 12 residues. V lost 5 bases to trimming and J lost 4 bases, with 9 bases between them. CDR1 and CDR2 (germline): SGDLS, YYNGEE. The chain's CDR3 is CASRGIGETQYF. The DNA for the CDR3 is TGTGCCAGCAGGGGGATCGGAGAGACCCAGTACTTC.

This clonotype was observed a few times. At one end the junction does not follow the germline gene, possibly because of a read error. The chain has TRBV13 and TRBJ2-1; no reliable D call. CDR3 size: 13 residues. Germline lookup yields CDR1 PRHDT and CDR2 FYEKMQ (reference sequence). The DNA of the CDR3 is TGTGCCAGCAGCTTGGGCTCCAACAATGAGCAGTTCTTC. This translates into CASSLGSNNEQFF.

This chain links TRBV29-1 with TRBJ2-7; D assignment may be TRBD1 or TRBD2 (5 bases each). This CDR3 region has 13 residues. Trimming removed 2 bases from V and 6 bases from J, with 14 bases in between. Germline CDR1 reads SQVTM; CDR2 reads ANQGSEA. The CDR3 sequence: CSVETGRGSEQYF. CDR3 coding DNA: TGCAGCGTTGAAACAGGCCGAGGGAGCGAGCAGTACTTC.

The chain recombines TRBV27 with TRBJ2-1, with 8 bases lining up with TRBD2. CDR1 and CDR2 (germline): MNHEY, SMNVEV (reference sequence). V lost 2 bases to trimming and J lost 9 bases; unmatched junction nucleotides: 9. This CDR3 spans 15 amino acids. The CDR3 bases are TGTGCCAGCAGTTTAGTGCTAGCGGGTGCGGGTGAGCAGTTCTTC. It specifies CASSLVLAGAGEQFF.

This chain links TRBV5-6 with TRBJ2-1; 10 positions match TRBD1. The CDR3 loop spans 16 amino acids. CDR1 is SGHDT, CDR2 YYEEEE, per germline. V shed 0 bases, J shed 0 bases, and the junction held 0 bases outside the gene matches. The CDR3 region is CASSLGQGASYNEQFF. The CDR3 bases are TGTGCCAGCAGCTTGGGACAGGGGGCCTCCTACAATGAGCAGTTCTTC. Full variable domain (missing parts from reference TRBV5-6 and TRBJ2-1): DAGVTQSPTHLIKTRGQQVTLRCSPKSGHDTVSWYQQALGQGPQFIFQYYEEEERQRGNFPDRFSGHQFPNYSSELNVNALLLGDSALYLCASSLGQGASYNEQFFGPGTRLTVL.

The chain combines TRBV7-9 with TRBJ1-5, with TRBD1 identical over 10 bases. Germline V CDR1 and CDR2: SEHNR, FQNEAQ (reference sequence). The J segment lost 8 bases and the V segment lost 5 bases, leaving 6 bases of the junction unmatched. This CDR3 is 14 amino acids long. CDR3 nucleotide sequence: TGTGCCAGCAGCCCCGGACAGGGGGAGAAGCCCCAGCATTTT. It encodes CASSPGQGEKPQHF. The whole variable domain, filled in from reference TRBV7-9 and TRBJ1-5, reads DTGVSQNPRHKITKRGQNVTFRCDPISEHNRLYWYRQTLGQGPEFLTYFQNEAQLEKSRLLSDRFSAERPKGSFSTLEIQRTEQGDSAMYLCASSPGQGEKPQHFGDGTRLSIL.

The rearrangement uses TRBV20-1 and TRBJ2-7, with 8 positions matching TRBD1. CDR3 length equals 15 residues. V shed 0 bases and J 1 base; nucleotides not matched to a gene: 5. The germline CDR1 and CDR2 sequences are DFQATT and SNEGSKA (reference sequence). The CDR3 region has the DNA TGCAGTGCTAGAGATTACAGGGGGGTTTCCTACGAGCAGTACTTC. It yields the protein CSARDYRGVSYEQYF.

The genes are TRBV12-3 or TRBV12-4 and TRBJ2-2; no clear D gene. This CDR3 has 14 amino acids. The V end lost 1 base, the J end lost 4 bases, and 7 bases lay between the germline ends. Here the CDR3 reads CASSLDPSTGELFF. For the CDR3, the DNA is TGTGCCAGCAGTTTAGATCCTTCCACCGGGGAGCTGTTTTTT.

J is TRBJ1-1 and V is TRBV10-3, with 9 positions matching TRBD1. Germline V CDR1 and CDR2: ENHRY, SYGVKD. This CDR3 region has 17 residues. With V trimmed by 0 bases and J by 5 bases, 10 bases remained unmatched. The CDR3 region is CAISESGGTGPGTEAFF. CDR3 in DNA: TGTGCCATCAGTGAGTCGGGAGGGACAGGGCCTGGGACTGAAGCTTTCTTT.

The genes are TRBV20-1 and TRBJ2-7, with 9 bases fitting TRBD1. Per germline, CDR1 DFQATT and CDR2 SNEGSKA (reference sequence). The J segment lost 7 bases and the V segment lost 6 bases, leaving 10 bases of the junction unmatched. The CDR3 consists of 13 residues. The CDR3 loop is CSAVTGGAWEQYF. The DNA of the CDR3 is TGCAGTGCGGTAACAGGGGGCGCGTGGGAGCAGTACTTC.

The chain carries TRBV11-2 and TRBJ2-7; no clear D gene. The V end was cut by 5 bases, the J end by 2 bases, with 10 bases between. Germline V lookup: CDR1 SGHAT, CDR2 FQNNGV. The CDR3 totals 13 residues. The CDR3 is CASSGVVAYEQYF. CDR3 sequence (DNA): TGTGCCAGCAGCGGTGTGGTGGCCTACGAGCAGTACTTC.

The J gene is TRBJ2-5, the V gene TRBV29-1, with D tentatively TRBD1 (6 bases). There are 12 residues in the CDR3. Germline-derived CDR1 and CDR2 are SQVTM and ANQGSEA. Trimming shortened V by 6 bases and J by 0 bases, and 8 bases separated the two germline ends. DNA of the CDR3: TGCAGCGTCTGGACAGACCAAGAGACCCAGTACTTC. This translates into CSVWTDQETQYF. Full variable domain (outside the CDR3, taken from reference TRBV29-1 and TRBJ2-5): SAVISQKPSRDICQRGTSLTIQCQVDSQVTMMFWYRQQPGQSLTLIATANQGSEATYESGFVIDKFPISRPNLTFSTLTVSNMSPEDSSIYLCSVWTDQETQYFGPGTRLLVL.

This clonotype was found once. The chain employs TRBV28 and TRBJ1-1; TRBD1 might be the D (6 bases). Germline V lookup: CDR1 MDHEN, CDR2 SYDVKM. V lost 5 bases to trimming and J lost 1 base, with 11 bases between them. The CDR3 runs 14 residues. The CDR3 DNA follows: TGTGCCAGCAGTCTTAACAGGGAGAACACTGAAGCTTTCTTT. It encodes CASSLNRENTEAFF.

V and J are TRBV2 and TRBJ1-2; a possible D gene is TRBD1 (5 bases). Trimming shortened V by 9 bases and J by 2 bases, and 10 bases separated the two germline ends. There are 12 residues in the CDR3. Germline-derived CDR1 and CDR2 are SNHLY and FYNNEI. CDR3 sequence: CARTVGNYGYTF. CDR3 coding DNA: TGTGCCAGGACAGTTGGGAACTATGGCTACACCTTC.

This clonotype is a singleton in its sample. The chain recombines TRBV15 with TRBJ2-1, with D possibly being TRBD1 (6 bases). Per the germline V gene, CDR1 is LNHNV and CDR2 is YYDKDF (reference sequence). The CDR3 runs 14 residues. V was cut by 5 bases and J by 8 bases, with 16 bases left in between. This CDR3 is CATSPDRLRDEQFF. DNA for the CDR3: TGTGCCACCAGCCCCGACAGGCTTCGGGATGAGCAGTTCTTC. The full variable domain, its missing parts supplied by reference TRBV15 and TRBJ2-1, is DAMVIQNPRYQVTQFGKPVTLSCSQTLNHNVMYWYQQKSSQAPKLLFHYYDKDFNNEADTPDNFQSRRPNTSFCFLDIRSPGLGDTAMYLCATSPDRLRDEQFFGPGTRLTVL.

This clonotype was seen a single time. DNA of the CDR3: TGCAGTGCTAGAGATCTCGGGAAGCTAGCCAAAAACATTCAGTACTTC. Its protein is CSARDLGKLAKNIQYF. The chain is built from TRBV20-1 and TRBJ2-4, with D perhaps TRBD2 (5 bases). This CDR3 has 16 amino acids. The V gene lost 0 bases and the J gene lost 0 bases, with 12 bases spanning the gap. From germline, CDR1 is DFQATT and CDR2 SNEGSKA (reference sequence).